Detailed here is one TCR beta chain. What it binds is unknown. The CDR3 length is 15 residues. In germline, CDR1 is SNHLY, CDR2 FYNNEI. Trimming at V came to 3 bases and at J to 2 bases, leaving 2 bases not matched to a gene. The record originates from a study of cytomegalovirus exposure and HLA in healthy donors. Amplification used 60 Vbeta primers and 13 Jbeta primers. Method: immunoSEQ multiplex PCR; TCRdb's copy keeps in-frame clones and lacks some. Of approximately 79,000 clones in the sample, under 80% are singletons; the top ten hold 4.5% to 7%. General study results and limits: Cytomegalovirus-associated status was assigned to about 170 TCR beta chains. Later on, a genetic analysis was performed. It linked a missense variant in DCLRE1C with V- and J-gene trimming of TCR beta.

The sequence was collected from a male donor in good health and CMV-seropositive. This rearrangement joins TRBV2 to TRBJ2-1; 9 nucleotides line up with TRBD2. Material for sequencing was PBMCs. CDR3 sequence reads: CASSEGTSPYNEQFF. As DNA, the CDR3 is TGTGCCAGCAGTGAGGGGACTAGCCCCTACAATGAGCAGTTCTTC.